The entry below gives a single T cell receptor beta chain sequence along with its context. Its target is unknown. An end of the junction does not agree with germline; a read error may underlie this. The germline V gene encodes CDR1 MNHNS and CDR2 SASEGT. The CDR3 is made up of 13 amino acids. The sample comes from a study of cytomegalovirus exposure and HLA in healthy donors. Points from the study as a whole: Analyses of presence/absence relied on an assumption of roughly uniform sequencing depth across donors.

Researchers ran the PCR with 60 Vbeta and 13 Jbeta primers. The table came from immunoSEQ multiplex PCR; TCRdb's copy has only in-frame clones and leaves some out. In the table there are approximately 59,000 clones, approximately 74% of which are singletons. The V and J genes are TRBV6-1 and TRBJ1-2; D not resolved. Material for sequencing was PBMCs. The receptor was derived from a middle-aged man in good health and CMV-seropositive. The CDR3 DNA follows: TGTGCCAGCCGAGTGGCCAGAACGGGTGGTTTCGCCTTC. This codes for CASRVARTGGFAF.